Listed below are T cell receptor beta chains from one sample, sequenced in a study of Tregs in tolerant kidney transplant recipients. These receptors' antigens are unknown. Data came from immunoSEQ multiplex PCR; TCRdb stores just in-frame clones and leaves some out. This table has 10,000 to 11,000 clones, more than 75% appearing once. The input for sequencing was Tregs from blood cultured with allogeneic cells, taken before the transplant. These receptors came from a human patient who received a combined kidney and bone marrow transplant. Both conserved end residues are part of each CDR3. Fields, in order: J gene, D gene, clone size, V gene, CDR3 protein, CDR3 DNA. D genes are given only for firm matches. Expanded clones get a size class; other rows say once, few or many, or leave the size out.

J: TRBJ2-7
D: .
size: .
V: TRBV21-1
CDR3: CASSKCGTSDEQYF
DNA: TGTGCCAGCAGCAAATGTGGGACTTCGGACGAGCAGTACTTC

J: TRBJ1-3
D: .
size: .
V: TRBV18
CDR3: CASSQQGFGNTIYF
DNA: TGTGCCAGCTCACAACAGGGTTTCGGAAACACCATATATTTT

J: TRBJ2-7
D: TRBD1
size: .
V: TRBV12-5
CDR3: CASGLPRPSPGQEYEQYF
DNA: TGTGCTAGTGGCTTACCGCGACCAAGCCCGGGACAGGAGTACGAGCAGTACTTC

J: TRBJ2-5
D: .
size: .
V: TRBV6-4
CDR3: CASPTGTPNVQETQYF
DNA: TGTGCCAGCCCCACCGGGACCCCGAACGTACAAGAGACCCAGTACTTC

J: TRBJ2-4
D: .
size: .
V: TRBV12-5
CDR3: CASGPEAKNIQYF
DNA: TGTGCTAGTGGCCCCGAAGCCAAAAACATTCAGTACTTC

J: TRBJ2-3
D: TRBD2
size: .
V: TRBV7-8
CDR3: CASRRLTSASTDTQYF
DNA: TGTGCCAGCAGACGATTGACTAGCGCTAGCACAGATACGCAGTATTTT

J: TRBJ1-2
D: .
size: .
V: TRBV7-2
CDR3: CASSLEVFGTGYTF
DNA: TGTGCCAGCAGCTTAGAAGTCTTCGGGACTGGCTACACCTTC

J: TRBJ2-2
D: .
size: .
V: TRBV7-2
CDR3: CASSLGPGTGELFF
DNA: TGTGCCAGCAGCCTGGGCCCAGGGACCGGGGAGCTGTTTTTT

J: TRBJ1-3
D: .
size: .
V: TRBV7-9
CDR3: CASSITGILGNTIYF
DNA: TGTGCCAGCAGCATAACAGGGATCCTCGGAAACACCATATATTTT

J: TRBJ2-7
D: .
size: few
V: TRBV19
CDR3: CASSADYRVKFLAYEQYF
DNA: TGTGCCAGTAGTGCCGATTACAGGGTTAAGTTTCTGGCCTACGAGCAGTACTTC

J: TRBJ2-7
D: .
size: .
V: TRBV5-1
CDR3: CASSFTGTIYEQYF
DNA: TGCGCCAGCAGCTTCACCGGAACCATCTACGAGCAGTACTTC

J: TRBJ1-2
D: .
size: once
V: TRBV30
CDR3: CAWSPSSNYGYTF
DNA: TGTGCCTGGAGTCCAAGTAGTAACTATGGCTACACCTTC

J: TRBJ1-2
D: .
size: .
V: TRBV28
CDR3: CASSSTGFYGYTF
DNA: TGTGCCAGCAGTTCAACAGGGTTCTATGGCTACACCTTC

J: TRBJ2-2
D: .
size: .
V: TRBV19
CDR3: CASSVFGAAGELFF
DNA: TGTGCCAGTAGTGTATTTGGAGCGGCCGGGGAGCTGTTTTTT

J: TRBJ1-4
D: .
size: .
V: TRBV29-1
CDR3: CSVGGGSNEKLFF
DNA: TGCAGCGTTGGGGGGGGCTCTAATGAAAAACTGTTTTTT

J: TRBJ2-2
D: .
size: .
V: TRBV4-2
CDR3: CASSPVNGNTGELFF
DNA: TGTGCCAGCAGCCCTGTAAACGGGAACACCGGGGAGCTGTTTTTT

J: TRBJ2-7
D: .
size: .
V: TRBV30
CDR3: CAWSQTRSYEQYF
DNA: TGTGCCTGGAGTCAGACTAGGTCCTACGAGCAGTACTTC

J: TRBJ2-1
D: TRBD2
size: .
V: TRBV10-3
CDR3: CAISRAGTSGSNEQFF
DNA: TGTGCCATCAGTCGGGCCGGGACTAGCGGGAGTAATGAGCAGTTCTTC

J: TRBJ1-2
D: .
size: once
V: TRBV4-3
CDR3: CASSQDSRGPGGYTF
DNA: TGCGCCAGCAGCCAAGACTCTAGGGGTCCCGGTGGCTACACCTTC

J: TRBJ2-2
D: .
size: .
V: TRBV7-3
CDR3: CASSLSGSLRSTGELFF
DNA: TGTGCCAGCAGCTTAAGTGGTAGCCTACGTTCGACCGGGGAGCTGTTTTTT

J: TRBJ2-1
D: TRBD2
size: once
V: TRBV5-6
CDR3: CASSPGLAGGLNYNEQFF
DNA: TGTGCCAGCAGCCCTGGACTAGCGGGGGGGCTGAACTACAATGAGCAGTTCTTC

J: TRBJ2-1
D: TRBD2
size: .
V: TRBV9
CDR3: CASSPSGGRLNNEQFF
DNA: TGTGCCAGCAGCCCCTCGGGAGGGAGGTTAAACAATGAGCAGTTCTTC

J: TRBJ2-1
D: .
size: .
V: TRBV9
CDR3: CASSAGRGDLIYNEQFF
DNA: TGTGCCAGCAGCGCCGGTCGAGGGGACCTCATCTACAATGAGCAGTTCTTC

J: TRBJ1-1
D: .
size: .
V: TRBV7-2
CDR3: CASSLGAAQNTEAFF
DNA: TGTGCCAGCAGCTTAGGGGCGGCCCAGAACACTGAAGCTTTCTTT

J: TRBJ1-1
D: .
size: .
V: TRBV29-1
CDR3: CSVEERKRTEAFF
DNA: TGCAGCGTTGAAGAGCGGAAGCGGACAGAAGCTTTCTTT

J: TRBJ1-5
D: .
size: .
V: TRBV19
CDR3: CASSIRDSNQPQHF
DNA: TGTGCCAGTAGTATTCGCGATAGCAATCAGCCCCAGCATTTT

J: TRBJ1-1
D: .
size: .
V: TRBV12-1
CDR3: CASSLPQGSAFF
DNA: TGTGCCAGCAGTTTACCGCAGGGTTCGGCTTTCTTT

J: TRBJ1-4
D: TRBD1
size: .
V: TRBV19
CDR3: CASSSPRTGVEKLFF
DNA: TGTGCCAGTAGCTCTCCCCGGACAGGGGTTGAAAAACTGTTTTTT

J: TRBJ2-1
D: .
size: .
V: TRBV19
CDR3: CASSIRENPHNEQFF
DNA: TGTGCCAGTAGTATCCGGGAGAACCCCCACAATGAGCAGTTCTTC

J: TRBJ1-5
D: .
size: .
V: TRBV18
CDR3: CASSPQVGGQPQHF
DNA: TGTGCCAGCTCACCACAGGTAGGGGGTCAGCCCCAGCATTTT

J: TRBJ1-6
D: .
size: .
V: TRBV7-2
CDR3: CASSPQRDSPLHF
DNA: TGTGCCAGCAGCCCTCAGAGGGATTCACCCCTCCACTTT

J: TRBJ2-7
D: .
size: .
V: TRBV6-6
CDR3: CASSYGRTTYEQYF
DNA: TGTGCCAGCAGTTACGGGCGGACGACCTACGAGCAGTACTTC

J: TRBJ1-6
D: .
size: .
V: TRBV7-9
CDR3: CASSLETGGRPLHF
DNA: TGTGCCAGCAGCTTAGAAACGGGGGGACGGCCCCTCCACTTT

J: TRBJ2-7
D: TRBD2
size: .
V: TRBV5-6
CDR3: CASSAGTSRFEQYF
DNA: TGTGCCAGCAGCGCCGGGACTAGTCGCTTCGAGCAGTACTTC

J: TRBJ1-2
D: TRBD1
size: .
V: TRBV5-1
CDR3: CASSWTGPRYGYTF
DNA: TGCGCCAGCAGCTGGACAGGGCCCCGCTATGGCTACACCTTC

J: TRBJ2-1
D: .
size: .
V: TRBV6-9
CDR3: CASSEFRSGNNEQFF
DNA: TGTGCCAGCAGTGAATTCAGGTCAGGGAACAATGAGCAGTTCTTC

J: TRBJ2-3
D: TRBD1
size: .
V: TRBV29-1
CDR3: CSVSTGGKGDTQYF
DNA: TGCAGCGTCTCAACAGGGGGCAAGGGAGATACGCAGTATTTT

J: TRBJ2-1
D: TRBD1
size: .
V: TRBV4-3
CDR3: CASSHPLKGADNEQFF
DNA: TGCGCCAGCAGCCATCCGTTGAAGGGGGCGGACAATGAGCAGTTCTTC

J: TRBJ1-4
D: .
size: .
V: TRBV7-8
CDR3: CASSLVFPGMVTNEKLFF
DNA: TGTGCCAGCAGCTTAGTTTTTCCGGGGATGGTAACTAATGAAAAACTGTTTTTT

J: TRBJ2-1
D: TRBD2
size: .
V: TRBV5-4
CDR3: CASSPPGGIAYNEQFF
DNA: TGTGCCAGCAGCCCCCCGGGGGGGATAGCCTACAATGAGCAGTTCTTC

J: TRBJ2-7
D: .
size: .
V: TRBV4-2
CDR3: CASSLTGPAEQYF
DNA: TGTGCCAGCAGCCTCACAGGGCCGGCGGAGCAGTACTTC

J: TRBJ1-2
D: .
size: .
V: TRBV29-1
CDR3: CSVYRTSSRGYTF
DNA: TGCAGCGTATACAGGACGTCATCACGGGGCTACACCTTC

J: TRBJ2-5
D: TRBD2
size: .
V: TRBV19
CDR3: CASSYSGVQETQYF
DNA: TGTGCCAGTAGCTATAGCGGGGTACAAGAGACCCAGTACTTC

J: TRBJ2-2
D: .
size: .
V: TRBV5-1
CDR3: CASSLVSGLVFRNTGELFF
DNA: TGCGCCAGCAGCTTGGTGTCGGGACTCGTGTTTCGGAACACCGGGGAGCTGTTTTTT

J: TRBJ2-1
D: TRBD1
size: once
V: TRBV7-8
CDR3: CASSRWDRGNEQFF
DNA: TGTGCCAGCAGCCGCTGGGACAGGGGGAATGAGCAGTTCTTC